The clone carrying this TCR beta chain was counted ten times or more. TCRdb passed the 5' RACE reads through MiXCR, listing each CDR3 protein once. In the table there are roughly 100,000 distinct CDR3 sequences, about an eighth of which are singletons. This specimen comes from a study of T-cell memory formation after mild COVID-19. Trimming pared 5 bases from V and 5 bases from J, leaving 9 bases between. This CDR3 has 12 residues. Germline V gives CDR1 SEHNR, CDR2 FQNEAQ (reference sequence). The receptor was isolated from an adult woman who had mild COVID-19 (a few samples of this study predate the infection). Cell type and time point are not known. This chain joins TRBV7-9 and TRBJ2-5; D is undetermined. The sequenced sample was PBMCs or a T cell subset sorted from them (not recorded which). This CDR3 is CASSAPFETQYF. The CDR3 DNA sequence: TGTGCCAGCAGCGCCCCGTTCGAGACCCAGTACTTC.